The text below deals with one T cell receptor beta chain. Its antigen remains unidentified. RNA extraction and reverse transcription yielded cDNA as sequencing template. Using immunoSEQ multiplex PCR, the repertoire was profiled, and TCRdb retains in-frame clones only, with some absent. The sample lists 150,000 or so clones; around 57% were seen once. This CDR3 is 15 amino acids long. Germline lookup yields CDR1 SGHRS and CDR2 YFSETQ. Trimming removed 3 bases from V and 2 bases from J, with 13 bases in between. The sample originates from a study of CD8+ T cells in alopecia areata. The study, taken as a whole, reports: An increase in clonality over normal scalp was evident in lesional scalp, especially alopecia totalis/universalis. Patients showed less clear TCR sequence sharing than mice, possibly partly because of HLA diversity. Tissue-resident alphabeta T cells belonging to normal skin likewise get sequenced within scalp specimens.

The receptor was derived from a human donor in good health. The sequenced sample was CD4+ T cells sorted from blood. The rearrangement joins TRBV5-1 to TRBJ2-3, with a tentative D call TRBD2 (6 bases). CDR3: CASSWGGPHTDTQYF. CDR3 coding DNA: TGCGCCAGCAGCTGGGGAGGCCCACACACAGATACGCAGTATTTT.